The subject of this entry is one TCR beta chain. Produced via immunoSEQ multiplex PCR; TCRdb's table is partial and in-frame only. The table includes about 73,000 clones, approximately 80% detected once. This record belongs to a study of blood T cell repertoires in COVID-19. Germline V CDR1 and CDR2: SGHDT, YYEEEE. The CDR3 runs 15 residues. The junction had 8 bases not matched to a gene; V was cut back by 2 bases and J by 3 bases. This TCR was recovered from a man older than 75 with active or convalescent COVID-19. The sequencing input was peripheral blood. V usage is TRBV5-6 and J usage is TRBJ2-7; 7 bases line up with TRBD1. DNA of the CDR3: TGTGCCAGCAGCTTCCCCACAGGGGACAACTACGAGCAGTACTTC. It codes for CASSFPTGDNYEQYF.